The clone carrying this TCR beta chain was found once. Its antigen is still unknown. Germline loops: CDR1 SQVTM, CDR2 ANQGSEA. V lost 4 bases and J lost 4, with 14 bases in between. CDR3 length equals 14 residues. The sample comes from a study of T cells after yellow fever vaccination. TCRdb re-analysed the 5' RACE reads in MiXCR, keeping a single row per CDR3 protein. The sample holds about 320,000 distinct CDR3 sequences, around 10% seen once. General study findings and limits: Among primary-vaccination clones, most reappeared after the booster, at about 95% for CD4 and more than 85% for CD8. Peak timing came faster in the weaker secondary response, day 5 versus 15. Clonotype sharing between CD4 and CD8 compartments was small.

The sample in question was CD4+ T cells sorted from PBMCs, obtained 45 days after the yellow fever booster vaccination. The rearrangement uses TRBV29-1 and TRBJ1-5, with D possibly being TRBD1 (5 bases). This sequence was found in a man aged 18 to 29 who received the YFV17D yellow fever vaccine. The CDR3 nucleotides read TGCAGCGTTGCGGGGGGAATAGGGAATCAGCCCCAGCATTTT. Its translation: CSVAGGIGNQPQHF.